The T cell receptor (beta chain) under discussion was sequenced for a study of cytomegalovirus exposure and HLA in healthy donors. About the research overall: In an early release, HLA-typed donors contributed approximately 80 million unique TCR sequences.

V lost 6 bases and J lost 9, with 15 bases in between. This CDR3 contains 13 residues. Per the germline V gene, CDR1 is MDHEN and CDR2 is SYDVKM. Comment on this clone: No antigen is known for it.

The study ran its PCR with 60 Vbeta and 13 Jbeta primers. Profiling relied on immunoSEQ multiplex PCR, and the TCRdb table lists in-frame clones only, not all of them. The repertoire includes roughly 140,000 clones, 70% to 85% of them detected once, and around 9.7% sits in the top ten. Findings and limits, study-wide: Some V segments (TRBV6-2 and TRBV6-3 among them) were excluded as indistinguishable. A later analysis reported that several of the most significant clusters appeared to be linked to common viral pathogens, among them Epstein-Barr virus. For most TCR beta V segments, an earlier analysis put the productive rate at about 87% or about 30% of the time.

The receptor was derived from a woman aged 60-75 years in good health and CMV-seropositive. Input material: PBMCs. The rearrangement uses TRBV28 and TRBJ1-5; unclear D gene. The DNA of the CDR3 is TGTGCCAGCAGGTCGGGAAGGACGGGGCCCCAGCATTTT. Translation gives CASRSGRTGPQHF.